The TCR beta chain described here comes from a study of blood T cell repertoires in COVID-19. The overall study: PBMCs, B-cell-depleted T cells, or T cells provided the cDNA or gDNA that made up the material.

Participants' own reports of clinical history determined their cohort assignment. Recovery among Cohort 3 donors was established by two negative PCRs, clearance, or symptom resolution. The repertoire was sequenced with immunoSEQ multiplex PCR; TCRdb's copy has only in-frame clones and lacks some. The table shows around 230,000 clones, with 80% to 90% occurring only once. CDR1 SGHAT and CDR2 FQNNGV come from the germline V gene. J was trimmed by 0 bases and V by 4 bases; bases with no gene match: 15. The CDR3 has 19 residues. V usage is TRBV11-2 and J usage is TRBJ2-1, with 7 bases that match TRBD2. The origin of this receptor is a middle-aged man who had recovered from COVID-19. Material for sequencing was PBMCs or T cells enriched from blood (not recorded which). CDR3 protein: CASSSLGRVPHSSYNEQFF. CDR3 coding DNA: TGTGCCAGCAGCTCCCTGGGGAGGGTACCTCATAGCTCCTACAATGAGCAGTTCTTC. The whole variable domain, remainder taken from reference TRBV11-2 and TRBJ2-1, is EAGVAQSPRYKIIEKRQSVAFWCNPISGHATLYWYQQILGQGPKLLIQFQNNGVVDDSQLPKDRFSAERLKGVDSTLKIQPAKLEDSAVYLCASSSLGRVPHSSYNEQFFGPGTRLTVL.